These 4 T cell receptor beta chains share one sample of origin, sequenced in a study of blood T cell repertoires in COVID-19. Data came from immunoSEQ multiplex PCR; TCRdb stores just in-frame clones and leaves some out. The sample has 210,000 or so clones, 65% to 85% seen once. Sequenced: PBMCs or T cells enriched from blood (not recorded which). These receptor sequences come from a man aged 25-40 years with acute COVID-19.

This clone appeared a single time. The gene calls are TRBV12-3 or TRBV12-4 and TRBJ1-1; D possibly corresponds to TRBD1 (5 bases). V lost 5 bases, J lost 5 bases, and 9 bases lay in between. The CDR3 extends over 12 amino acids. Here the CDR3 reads CASSETETEAFF. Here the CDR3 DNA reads TGTGCCAGCAGTGAGACAGAGACTGAAGCTTTCTTT.

DNA of the CDR3: TGTGCTAGTGCAAAAGGACAGGGCGGGTACGAGCAGTACTTC. It codes for CASAKGQGGYEQYF. V gene TRBV12-5 combines with J gene TRBJ2-7, with 8 nucleotides matching TRBD1. The CDR3 has 14 residues. Trimming took 7 bases from V and 4 from J; bases not matched to a gene: 9. Germline CDR1 and CDR2: LGHNT and FRNRAP.

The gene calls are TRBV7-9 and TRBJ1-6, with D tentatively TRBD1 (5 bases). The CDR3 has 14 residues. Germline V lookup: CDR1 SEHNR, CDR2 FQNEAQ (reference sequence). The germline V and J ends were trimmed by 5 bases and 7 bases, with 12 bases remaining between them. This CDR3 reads CASSQTASNSPLHF. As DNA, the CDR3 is TGTGCCAGCAGCCAGACAGCGTCCAATTCACCCCTCCACTTT.

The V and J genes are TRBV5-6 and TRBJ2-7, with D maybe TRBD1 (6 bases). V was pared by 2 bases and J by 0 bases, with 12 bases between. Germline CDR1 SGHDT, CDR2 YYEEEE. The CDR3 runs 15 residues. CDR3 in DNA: TGTGCCAGCAGCTTCATCCAGGGGAACTCCTACGAGCAGTACTTC. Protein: CASSFIQGNSYEQYF.